The clone carrying this T cell receptor beta chain is a singleton in its sample. Its matching antigen is unknown. Documented treatment: roughly 10-day PBMC culture with coronavirus spike peptide pools or control peptides (ViraFEST assay). Days 3 and 7 were when half the medium was replaced with fresh IL-2 medium. The entry originates in a study of vaccination and CD4 T cells after COVID-19. Looking at the study overall: Those taking part got two shots of either the BNT162b2 or the mRNA-1273 vaccine. General study findings and limits: Post-vaccination, and not before, a median approximately 86% of reactive clones appeared in convalescent patients.

Germline V gives CDR1 DFQATT, CDR2 SNEGSKA (reference sequence). There are 9 residues in the CDR3. Sequencing of cultured CD4+ T cell DNA used the Oncomine TCR Beta short-read assay. One entry per CDR3 protein results from TCRdb running MiXCR on the PCR reads. The sample has about 10,000 distinct CDR3 sequences, roughly 77% seen once. The receptor was derived from a human donor who had recovered from COVID-19. Sequenced: CD4+ T cells from blood, cultured in vitro. This sequence joins TRBV20-1 and TRBJ1-2, with D unresolved. CDR3 sequence: CSPLSGYTF. The DNA for the CDR3 is TGCAGCCCTCTAAGTGGCTACACCTTC.